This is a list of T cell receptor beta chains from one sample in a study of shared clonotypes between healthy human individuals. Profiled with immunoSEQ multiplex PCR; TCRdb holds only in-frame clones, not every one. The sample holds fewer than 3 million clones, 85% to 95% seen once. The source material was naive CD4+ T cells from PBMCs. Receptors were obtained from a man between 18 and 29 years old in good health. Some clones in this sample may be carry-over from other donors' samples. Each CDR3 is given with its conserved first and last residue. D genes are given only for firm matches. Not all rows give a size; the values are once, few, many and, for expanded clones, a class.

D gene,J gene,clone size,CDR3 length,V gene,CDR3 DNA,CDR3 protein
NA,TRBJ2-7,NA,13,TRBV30,TGTGCCTGGGGCCGGGTCTTAGGGGTCGAGCAGTACTTC,CAWGRVLGVEQYF
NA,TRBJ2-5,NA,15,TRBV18,TGTGCCAGCTCACCACCGGGTAGGGCTCAAGAGACCCAGTACTTC,CASSPPGRAQETQYF
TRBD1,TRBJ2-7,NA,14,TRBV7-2,TGTGCCAGCACCTCGGGGACAGGGCGGAACAAGCAGTACTTC,CASTSGTGRNKQYF
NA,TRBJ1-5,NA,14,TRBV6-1,TGTGCCAGCAGTGAGACGGGGGGGAATCAGCCCCAGCATTTT,CASSETGGNQPQHF
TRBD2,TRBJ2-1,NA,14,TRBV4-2,TGTGCCAGCAGTGCAGGCGGGAGGCACAATGAGCAGTTCTTC,CASSAGGRHNEQFF
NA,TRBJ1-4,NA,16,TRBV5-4,TGTGCCAGCAGCTTATCCCCCAGGGGAATGAATGAAAAACTGTTTTTT,CASSLSPRGMNEKLFF
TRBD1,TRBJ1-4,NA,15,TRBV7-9,TGTGCCAGCAGCCTCCAACAGGGGCCTAATGAAAAACTGTTTTTT,CASSLQQGPNEKLFF
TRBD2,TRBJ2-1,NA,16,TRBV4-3,TGCGCCAGCAGCCCAGGAAGCGGGAGCTCCTACAATGAGCAGTTCTTC,CASSPGSGSSYNEQFF
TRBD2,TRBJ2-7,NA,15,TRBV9,TGTGCCAGCAGCGTAGGCTCTAGCGGGAGCTACGAGCAGTACTTC,CASSVGSSGSYEQYF
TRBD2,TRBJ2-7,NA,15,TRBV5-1,TGCGCCAGCAGCTTGGGGACTAGTTATTCCTACGAGCAGTACTTC,CASSLGTSYSYEQYF
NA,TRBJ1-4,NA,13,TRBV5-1,TGCGCCAGCAGCTTAGCAGTTAATGAAAAACTGTTTTTT,CASSLAVNEKLFF
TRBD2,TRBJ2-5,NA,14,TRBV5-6,TGTGCCAGCAGCTTGATCGCGGGAGAAGAGACCCAGTACTTC,CASSLIAGEETQYF
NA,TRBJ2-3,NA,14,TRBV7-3,TGTGCCAGCAGCTTAATGGCCTCCACAGATACGCAGTATTTT,CASSLMASTDTQYF
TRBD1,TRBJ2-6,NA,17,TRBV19,TGTGCCAGTGGCACCGGGACAGGGACCTCTGGGGCCAACGTCCTGACTTTC,CASGTGTGTSGANVLTF
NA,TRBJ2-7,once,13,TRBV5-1,TGCGCCAGCAGCTTGGGGCAGGCGGGCGAGCAGTACTTC,CASSLGQAGEQYF
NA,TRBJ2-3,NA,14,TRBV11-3,TGTGCCAGCAGCTTAGGGGGACCAAGGGATACGCAGTATTTT,CASSLGGPRDTQYF
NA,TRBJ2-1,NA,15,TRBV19,TGTGCCAGTAGTATAGTGGGAGATGCCGTCAATGAGCAGTTCTTC,CASSIVGDAVNEQFF
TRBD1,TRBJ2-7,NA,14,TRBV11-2,TGTGCCAGCAGATCCGGGACAGGGGCCTACGAGCAGTACTTC,CASRSGTGAYEQYF
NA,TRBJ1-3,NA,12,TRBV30,TGTGCCTGGAGTTCTCCGGGAAACACCATATATTTT,CAWSSPGNTIYF
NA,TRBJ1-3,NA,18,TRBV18,TGTGCCAGCTCTCTCGACCTCATTTCTGGACGCTCTGGAAACACCATATATTTT,CASSLDLISGRSGNTIYF
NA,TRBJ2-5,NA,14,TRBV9,TGTGCCAGCAGCGTAGGAGGGTTGGGAGAGACCCAGTACTTC,CASSVGGLGETQYF
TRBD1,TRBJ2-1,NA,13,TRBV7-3,TGTGCCAGCAGCTTCAGGGGGCAGGGTGAGCAGTTCTTC,CASSFRGQGEQFF
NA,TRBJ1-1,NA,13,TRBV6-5,TGTGCCAGCAGTTACAGGTCAAACACTGAAGCTTTCTTT,CASSYRSNTEAFF
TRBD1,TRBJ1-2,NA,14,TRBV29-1,TGCAGCGTGAACAGGGGGCGAGGGAACTATGGCTACACCTTC,CSVNRGRGNYGYTF
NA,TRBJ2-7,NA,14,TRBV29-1,TGCAGCGTTGGCCGAGTTTTGGGTGACTACGAGCAGTACTTC,CSVGRVLGDYEQYF
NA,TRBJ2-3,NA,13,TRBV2,TGTGCCAGCAGTGACTCAGGGGCCGATACGCAGTATTTT,CASSDSGADTQYF
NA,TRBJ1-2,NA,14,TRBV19,TGTGCCAGTAGTATCCCTGGTAACTACATGGGCTACACCTTC,CASSIPGNYMGYTF
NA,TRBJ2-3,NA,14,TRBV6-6,TGTGCCAGCAGCAACAATGGGAGCCCGGATACGCAGTATTTT,CASSNNGSPDTQYF
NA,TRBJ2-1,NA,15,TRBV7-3,TGTGCCAGCAGCTTAGGGCCAGGGGCCTACAATGAGCAGTTCTTC,CASSLGPGAYNEQFF
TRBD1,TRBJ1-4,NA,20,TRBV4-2,TGTGCCAGCAGCTCAGACCGGGACAGGGACCATTATGGCGGGTCAGAAAAACTGTTTTTT,CASSSDRDRDHYGGSEKLFF
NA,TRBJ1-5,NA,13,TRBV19,TGTGCCAGTAGAGACCAAAGCAATCAGCCCCAGCATTTT,CASRDQSNQPQHF